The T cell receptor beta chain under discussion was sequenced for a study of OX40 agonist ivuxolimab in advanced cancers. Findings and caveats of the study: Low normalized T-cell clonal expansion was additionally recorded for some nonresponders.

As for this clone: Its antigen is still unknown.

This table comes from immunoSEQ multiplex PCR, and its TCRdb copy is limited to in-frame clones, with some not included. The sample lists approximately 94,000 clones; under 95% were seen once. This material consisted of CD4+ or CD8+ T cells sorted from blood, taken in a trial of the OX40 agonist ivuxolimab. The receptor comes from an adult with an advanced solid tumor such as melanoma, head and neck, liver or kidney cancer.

The CDR3 loop reads CASRPYEVEAFF. The CDR3 DNA sequence: TGTGCCAGCAGGCCATATGAAGTTGAAGCTTTCTTT. The chain carries TRBV2 and TRBJ1-1; D ambiguous. This CDR3 comprises 12 residues. Trimming removed 6 bases from V and 7 bases from J, with 12 bases in between. Germline V lookup: CDR1 SNHLY, CDR2 FYNNEI.